This T cell receptor (beta chain) was sequenced during a study of T cell repertoires in cytomegalovirus infection. About the study: It can be stated that public TCR beta signatures indicated CMV infection as well as a matching HLA type.

In its sample, this clonotype was seen a few times. The antigen remains unidentified. CDR3 length equals 14 residues. V was shortened by 10 bases and J by 0 bases, with 10 bases between the two germline ends. CDR1 and CDR2 (germline): SGHTA, FQGNSA. One entry per CDR3 protein results from TCRdb running MiXCR on the reads. This sample has roughly 700,000 distinct CDR3 sequences, with approximately 33% found just once. Material: cultured PBMCs, obtained from culture after CMV antigen stimulation. This chain joins TRBV7-2 and TRBJ1-6; D is ambiguous. The origin of this receptor is a human donor in good health (CMV status not recorded). Some clones in this sample may be carry-over from other donors' samples. The CDR3 DNA reads TGTGCCACCCGCGTAAGCTCCTATAATTCACCCCTCCACTTT. Residues: CATRVSSYNSPLHF.